Listed below are T cell receptor beta chains from one sample, sequenced in a study of neoadjuvant anti-PD-1 for oral cavity cancer. Here immunoSEQ multiplex PCR was the method, and the copy in TCRdb shows in-frame clones only, minus some. Altogether 9,000 to 10,000 clones are present, under 70% being singletons, with the ten largest covering less than 5%. This specimen consisted of PBMCs, obtained after nivolumab (anti-PD-1) treatment. These receptors were taken from a person aged 40-85 years with oral cavity squamous cell carcinoma. CDR3s include the opening cysteine and the closing phenylalanine or tryptophan. The size of a clone is reported for some rows only, either as once, few or many, or as a class for expanded clones.

CDR3 protein: CASRPTGNF
clone size: .
V gene: TRBV9
J gene: TRBJ1-2

CDR3 protein: CASRDRGFAGELFF
clone size: .
V gene: TRBV21-1
J gene: TRBJ2-2

CDR3 protein: CASSGAYEQYF
clone size: few
V gene: TRBV6-1
J gene: TRBJ2-7

CDR3 protein: CASTSGGAGRYTQYF
clone size: .
V gene: TRBV19
J gene: TRBJ2-3

CDR3 protein: CASSEPSGILYEQYF
clone size: few
V gene: TRBV10-2
J gene: TRBJ2-7

CDR3 protein: CASNIGTIYEQYF
clone size: .
V gene: TRBV6-1
J gene: TRBJ2-7

CDR3 protein: CASSHATGQGRTEAFF
clone size: few
V gene: TRBV14
J gene: TRBJ1-1

CDR3 protein: CASSGGNVNTQYF
clone size: .
V gene: TRBV10-1
J gene: TRBJ2-3

CDR3 protein: CASSLPGTMGQYF
clone size: .
V gene: TRBV7-9
J gene: TRBJ2-7

CDR3 protein: CASSPSSGDAVFMYF
clone size: .
V gene: TRBV14
J gene: TRBJ2-7

CDR3 protein: CASSLDQRRGDNYGYTF
clone size: once
V gene: TRBV11-2
J gene: TRBJ1-2

CDR3 protein: CARSGAHTGELFF
clone size: .
V gene: TRBV7-8
J gene: TRBJ2-2

CDR3 protein: CATSRSRTGVRNEQFF
clone size: .
V gene: TRBV15
J gene: TRBJ2-1

CDR3 protein: CASSLGGGTSENEQFF
clone size: .
V gene: TRBV19
J gene: TRBJ2-1

CDR3 protein: CASRGTSYEQYF
clone size: .
V gene: TRBV19
J gene: TRBJ2-7

CDR3 protein: CASSLPGGDTDTQYF
clone size: .
V gene: TRBV5-6
J gene: TRBJ2-3

CDR3 protein: CASSPSVMETQYF
clone size: few
V gene: TRBV6-6
J gene: TRBJ2-5

CDR3 protein: CASSPHLWEQFF
clone size: few
V gene: TRBV18
J gene: TRBJ2-1

CDR3 protein: CASSIPSGGYNSPLHF
clone size: few
V gene: TRBV19
J gene: TRBJ1-6

CDR3 protein: CASSVGGFPSEAFF
clone size: .
V gene: TRBV9
J gene: TRBJ1-1

CDR3 protein: CASSVVPGQGNTEAFF
clone size: .
V gene: TRBV9
J gene: TRBJ1-1

CDR3 protein: CASSVPGTVLNTEAFF
clone size: .
V gene: TRBV19
J gene: TRBJ1-1

CDR3 protein: CASSPSRRRGNIQYF
clone size: .
V gene: TRBV11-2
J gene: TRBJ2-4

CDR3 protein: CASSRAGNTEAFF
clone size: .
V gene: TRBV6-1
J gene: TRBJ1-1

CDR3 protein: CSVDGDRITDTQYF
clone size: .
V gene: TRBV29-1
J gene: TRBJ2-3

CDR3 protein: CASSLDRGLKGYTF
clone size: .
V gene: TRBV5-1
J gene: TRBJ1-2

CDR3 protein: CATSSSSGGPLHF
clone size: .
V gene: TRBV15
J gene: TRBJ1-6

CDR3 protein: CASRRGDIQYF
clone size: .
V gene: TRBV19
J gene: TRBJ2-4

CDR3 protein: CASSRRQVIGTTNEKLFF
clone size: .
V gene: TRBV19
J gene: TRBJ1-4

CDR3 protein: CASSLRQESYNEQFF
clone size: .
V gene: TRBV5-1
J gene: TRBJ2-1

CDR3 protein: CAWRQGRSYEQYF
clone size: .
V gene: TRBV30
J gene: TRBJ2-7

CDR3 protein: CASSPGAGQAYGYTF
clone size: .
V gene: TRBV5-1
J gene: TRBJ1-2

CDR3 protein: CASSPVFPYGYTF
clone size: .
V gene: TRBV28
J gene: TRBJ1-2

CDR3 protein: CASSYNRGGGYEQYF
clone size: few
V gene: TRBV6-5
J gene: TRBJ2-7

CDR3 protein: CATSRGGEGGTEAFF
clone size: .
V gene: TRBV15
J gene: TRBJ1-1

CDR3 protein: CASSIVGFSSGANVLTF
clone size: .
V gene: TRBV19
J gene: TRBJ2-6

CDR3 protein: CASSPGTGGWNTEAFF
clone size: few
V gene: TRBV5-4
J gene: TRBJ1-1

CDR3 protein: CAHTTRSNFEQYF
clone size: few
V gene: TRBV2
J gene: TRBJ2-7

CDR3 protein: CASRRTATGDTEAFF
clone size: .
V gene: TRBV6-5
J gene: TRBJ1-1

CDR3 protein: CASSMMAKANTEAFF
clone size: .
V gene: TRBV19
J gene: TRBJ1-1

CDR3 protein: CASSSGLAGADTQYF
clone size: .
V gene: TRBV7-9
J gene: TRBJ2-3

CDR3 protein: CASTPLQGRQAQHF
clone size: .
V gene: TRBV19
J gene: TRBJ1-5

CDR3 protein: CASSIAPLAGQETQYF
clone size: .
V gene: TRBV19
J gene: TRBJ2-5

CDR3 protein: CASGVREQFF
clone size: once
V gene: TRBV6-6
J gene: TRBJ2-1

CDR3 protein: CASSSTDRAPSPLHF
clone size: .
V gene: TRBV9
J gene: TRBJ1-6

CDR3 protein: CASRNDGVTEAFF
clone size: .
V gene: TRBV2
J gene: TRBJ1-1

CDR3 protein: CASSRDSLYGVLTF
clone size: .
V gene: TRBV27
J gene: TRBJ2-6

CDR3 protein: CASSLRIGQGAGYTF
clone size: .
V gene: TRBV27
J gene: TRBJ1-2

CDR3 protein: CASSIGRAGKVAETQYF
clone size: .
V gene: TRBV19
J gene: TRBJ2-5

CDR3 protein: CASSLGREQFF
clone size: .
V gene: TRBV4-1
J gene: TRBJ2-1

CDR3 protein: CASSLDGGADTQYF
clone size: .
V gene: TRBV5-1
J gene: TRBJ2-3

CDR3 protein: CASSIDGARVDDGYTF
clone size: few
V gene: TRBV19
J gene: TRBJ1-2

CDR3 protein: CASSEWRTSYGYTF
clone size: .
V gene: TRBV2
J gene: TRBJ1-2

CDR3 protein: CAISGLAGDYNEQFF
clone size: .
V gene: TRBV10-3
J gene: TRBJ2-1

CDR3 protein: CASSLENYGYTF
clone size: .
V gene: TRBV7-2
J gene: TRBJ1-2

CDR3 protein: CASSSLGRSSYEQYF
clone size: .
V gene: TRBV25-1
J gene: TRBJ2-7